The 25 T cell receptor beta chains presented below share a single source sample, sequenced in a study of blood T cell repertoires in COVID-19. The protocol was immunoSEQ multiplex PCR, while the TCRdb copy is restricted to in-frame clones and leaves out a portion. In the table there are 150,000 to 200,000 clones, approximately 86% of which are singletons. The sample taken for sequencing was peripheral blood. These receptors originate from a middle-aged man with active or convalescent COVID-19.

CDR3 DNA sequence: TGTGCCAGCAGCGACCCGCGGGGAGGCCAAATGGGCGAGCAGTACTTC. This codes for CASSDPRGGQMGEQYF. The chain has TRBV5-4 and TRBJ2-7; maybe TRBD2 (6 bases). Trimming left V 4 bases short and J 6 bases short, with 23 bases between. The CDR3 has 16 amino acids. Germline CDR1 is SGHNT and CDR2 is YYREEE (reference sequence).

The chain combines TRBV19 with TRBJ2-3; D perhaps matches TRBD1 (6 bases). V lost 3 bases and J 11 bases, leaving 36 bases between the germline ends. Germline V gene data show CDR1 as LNHDA and CDR2 as SQIVND (reference sequence). The CDR3 loop spans 20 amino acids. The CDR3 DNA reads TGTGCCAGTAGTATGGACCGGGAAGGACTTGGGGTTAGGTCGAAAGGGGGGCAGTATTTT. Translation: CASSMDREGLGVRSKGGQYF.

V and J are TRBV28 and TRBJ2-5, with D hard to call. CDR1 is MDHEN and CDR2 is SYDVKM in the germline V gene. V was cut by 1 base and J by 4 bases, with 4 bases left in between. CDR3 length: 12 amino acids. CDR3 loop: CASSLYGETQYF. The CDR3 coding sequence is TGTGCCAGCAGTTTATACGGAGAGACCCAGTACTTC.

The sample holds a few counts of this clone. CDR3 DNA: TGTGCCAGCAGTGAACTACAGATAAACTATGGCTACACCTTC. It codes for CASSELQINYGYTF. This chain links TRBV6-1 with TRBJ1-2; D remains unclear. V lost 2 bases, J lost 2 bases, and 9 bases lay in between. The CDR3 loop spans 14 amino acids. Germline V CDR1 and CDR2: MNHNS, SASEGT.

The rearrangement uses TRBV11-1 and TRBJ1-1; 7 positions agree with TRBD1. The CDR3 runs 15 residues. Germline V gene data show CDR1 as SGHAT and CDR2 as FQDESV (reference sequence). The junction had 1 base not matched to a gene; V was cut back by 0 bases and J by 0 bases. CDR3 sequence: CASSLAGQLNTEAFF. For the CDR3, the DNA is TGTGCCAGCAGCTTAGCGGGACAGCTGAACACTGAAGCTTTCTTT.

This chain's CDR3 is CASSWGTGDSPLHF. The CDR3 DNA sequence: TGTGCCAGCAGCTGGGGAACAGGGGACTCACCCCTCCACTTT. This chain links TRBV7-9 with TRBJ1-6; 7 bases align to TRBD1. The length of the CDR3 is 14 residues. Germline V gives CDR1 SEHNR, CDR2 FQNEAQ (reference sequence). Germline trimming cut 4 bases from V and 10 bases from J; bases unmatched to any gene: 7.

V is TRBV19 and J is TRBJ1-5; 10 bases line up with TRBD1. Germline-derived CDR1 and CDR2 are LNHDA and SQIVND (reference sequence). The CDR3 loop spans 17 amino acids. After removal of 7 bases from V and 2 bases from J, the junction contained 11 bases not matched to a gene. In nucleotides, the CDR3 is TGTGCCAGTAAATCGCGGGACAGGGGAGGAGGCAATCAGCCCCAGCATTTT. Its protein product is CASKSRDRGGGNQPQHF.

This clone was observed a handful of times. The chain combines TRBV30 with TRBJ1-2; a weak D match, TRBD1 (6 bases). The CDR3 sequence is 15 residues long. Germline V gene data show CDR1 as GTSNPN and CDR2 as SVGIG (reference sequence). Trimming shortened V by 0 bases and J by 5 bases, and 16 bases separated the two germline ends. The CDR3 DNA follows: TGTGCCTGGAGTGTTCTAATAACAGGGAGATATGGCTACACCTTC. Translated: CAWSVLITGRYGYTF.

The chain uses TRBV19 and TRBJ2-5, with 9 bases that match TRBD1. Looked up from germline, CDR1 is LNHDA and CDR2 is SQIVND (reference sequence). The CDR3 sequence is 15 residues long. The trim removed 7 bases at V and 3 bases at J, leaving 9 bases unmatched. This chain's CDR3 is CASNGPGQGEETQYF. Here the CDR3 DNA reads TGTGCCAGTAACGGGCCGGGACAGGGTGAAGAGACCCAGTACTTC.

The chain employs TRBV28 and TRBJ1-5; weak D call: TRBD1 (5 bases). V was clipped by 10 bases and J by 3 bases, with 10 bases between them. This CDR3 is 12 amino acids long. Per the germline V gene, CDR1 is MDHEN and CDR2 is SYDVKM. In DNA form, the CDR3 reads TGTGCCACCAGGGCGGCCAATCAGCCCCAGCATTTT. Amino acids: CATRAANQPQHF.

A note on this clone: The same CDR3 is also encoded by other DNA sequences in this sample. This chain connects TRBV5-1 to TRBJ1-1, with 9 bases that match TRBD1. There are 14 residues in the CDR3. V was clipped by 0 bases and J by 4 bases; unmatched bases: 1. Germline V gene lookup returns CDR1 SGHRS and CDR2 YFSETQ. In DNA, the CDR3 is TGCGCCAGCAGCTTGGGACAGGGGGGCACTGAAGCTTTCTTT. Encoded protein: CASSLGQGGTEAFF. The full variable domain, in which reference TRBV5-1 and TRBJ1-1 provide the parts outside the CDR3, is KAGVTQTPRYLIKTRGQQVTLSCSPISGHRSVSWYQQTPGQGLQFLFEYFSETQRNKGNFPGRFSGRQFSNSRSEMNVSTLELGDSALYLCASSLGQGGTEAFFGQGTRLTVV.

The CDR3 region is CASSFWTSGSRSTGELFF. For the CDR3, the DNA is TGTGCCAGCAGTTTTTGGACTAGCGGGAGTCGGAGCACCGGGGAGCTGTTTTTT. V gene TRBV28 combines with J gene TRBJ2-2, with 13 bases matching TRBD2. Germline V CDR1 and CDR2: MDHEN, SYDVKM. Unmatched junction bases numbered 8, after V lost 3 bases and J lost 4 bases. The CDR3 has 18 residues.

V gene TRBV28 combines with J gene TRBJ1-5; D is uncertain. Trimming cost V 6 bases and J 6 bases, with 12 bases left between them. This CDR3 has 13 amino acids. The germline gives CDR1 MDHEN, CDR2 SYDVKM. The CDR3 is CASRLPGGQPQHF. The DNA for the CDR3 is TGTGCCAGCAGGTTACCTGGAGGTCAGCCCCAGCATTTT.

V usage is TRBV4-2 and J usage is TRBJ2-3; 16 bases line up with TRBD2. Trimming at V came to 0 bases and at J to 4 bases, leaving 10 bases not matched to a gene. This CDR3 region has 20 residues. Germline CDR1 and CDR2: LGHNA and YNFKEQ. This CDR3 is CASSQDTGTSGRAGADTQYF. CDR3 coding DNA: TGTGCCAGCAGCCAAGATACGGGGACTAGCGGGAGGGCCGGGGCAGATACGCAGTATTTT.

The V gene is TRBV12-3 or TRBV12-4, the J gene TRBJ2-4, with D hard to call. The V end was cut by 6 bases, the J end by 6 bases, with 6 bases between. CDR3 length: 11 residues. CDR3 region: CASSSGNIQYF. In DNA form, the CDR3 reads TGTGCCAGCAGCTCAGGAAACATTCAGTACTTC.

In its sample, this clone was seen a few times. The gene calls are TRBV5-1 and TRBJ2-1; 8 bases map to TRBD1. The CDR3 is 14 residues long. The germline gives CDR1 SGHRS, CDR2 YFSETQ. The V gene end was trimmed by 4 bases and the J gene end by 8 bases; junction bases not matched to a gene: 8. CDR3 DNA sequence: TGCGCCAGCAGCAACTCAGGGGGCCAGGATGAGCAGTTCTTC. This encodes CASSNSGGQDEQFF.

This clone has just a few counts. The chain recombines TRBV19 with TRBJ1-5; D perhaps matches TRBD1 (6 bases). From germline, CDR1 is LNHDA and CDR2 SQIVND (reference sequence). The CDR3 runs to 18 residues. Trimming removed 4 bases at V and 3 bases at J, with 22 bases between. The CDR3 DNA follows: TGTGCCAGTAGTACAACCTCCAACAGGGTAGGGCACAATCAGCCCCAGCATTTT. Translation: CASSTTSNRVGHNQPQHF.

The chain couples TRBV3-1 (or the pseudogene TRBV3-2) to TRBJ2-7; 8 bases align to TRBD1. The CDR3 extends over 16 amino acids. The trim removed 3 bases at V and 1 base at J, leaving 8 bases unmatched. Germline V lookup: CDR1 LGHDT, CDR2 YNNKEL (reference sequence). This CDR3 is CASSQAKGQGSYEQYF. The CDR3 nucleotides read TGTGCCAGCAGCCAGGCGAAAGGACAGGGATCCTACGAGCAGTACTTC.

The rearrangement uses TRBV19 and TRBJ2-1, with TRBD1 as a possible D gene (6 bases). The CDR3 sequence is 14 residues long. In germline, CDR1 is LNHDA, CDR2 SQIVND (reference sequence). V lost 7 bases, J lost 5 bases, and 15 bases lay in between. The CDR3 nucleotides read TGTGCCAGTAAGGGGGAAGTCGGCAACAATGAGCAGTTCTTC. Its translation is CASKGEVGNNEQFF.

The chain employs TRBV28 and TRBJ1-1; 8 nucleotides agree with TRBD1. The length of the CDR3 is 13 residues. CDR1 and CDR2 from the germline V gene are MDHEN and SYDVKM. The V gene end was trimmed by 6 bases and the J gene end by 4 bases; junction bases not matched to a gene: 4. The CDR3 sequence is CASRNTGGTEAFF. In DNA form, the CDR3 reads TGTGCCAGCAGGAACACAGGGGGCACTGAAGCTTTCTTT.

The chain employs TRBV24-1 and TRBJ2-3; 7 positions agree with TRBD1. J lost 3 bases, V lost 3 bases, and 8 bases had no gene match. The CDR3 covers 16 residues. The germline gives CDR1 KGHDR, CDR2 SFDVKD. CDR3 coding DNA: TGTGCCACCAGTGATCCCCCGGGGACAGATACAGATACGCAGTATTTT. As protein: CATSDPPGTDTDTQYF.

This clone was found a few times. The rearrangement links TRBV5-4 to TRBJ1-1, with 8 bases aligning to TRBD1. This CDR3 is 14 amino acids long. Germline trimming cut 4 bases from V and 6 bases from J; bases unmatched to any gene: 8. Germline CDR1 is SGHNT and CDR2 is YYREEE (reference sequence). The CDR3 DNA is TGTGCCAGCAGCCTCCCGACAGGGGAGGCTGAAGCTTTCTTT. The encoded protein is CASSLPTGEAEAFF.

The J gene is TRBJ1-4, the V gene TRBV6-5; no definite D call. This CDR3 has 12 amino acids. Per germline, CDR1 MNHEY and CDR2 SVGAGI. Trimming pared 8 bases from V and 7 bases from J, leaving 11 bases between. The CDR3 bases are TGTGCCAGCGGACTGACTGGTGAAAAACTGTTTTTT. Translated, it gives CASGLTGEKLFF.

This clone has a single count. This chain links TRBV7-3 with TRBJ2-4; TRBD2 agrees at 8 bases. Germline V lookup: CDR1 SGHTA, CDR2 FQGTGA. This CDR3 is built from 15 residues. V shed 1 base, J shed 6 bases, and the junction held 5 bases outside the gene matches. The CDR3: CASSLNGRAGNIQYF. The CDR3, as DNA: TGTGCCAGCAGCTTAAACGGGAGGGCCGGAAACATTCAGTACTTC. Full variable domain (missing parts from reference TRBV7-3 and TRBJ2-4): GAGVSQTPSNKVTEKGKYVELRCDPISGHTALYWYRQSLGQGPEFLIYFQGTGAADDSGLPNDRFFAVRPEGSVSTLKIQRTERGDSAVYLCASSLNGRAGNIQYFGAGTRLSVL.

The J gene is TRBJ1-3, the V gene TRBV28, with D possibly TRBD1 on 5 matching bases. The CDR3 length is 14 residues. Looked up from germline, CDR1 is MDHEN and CDR2 is SYDVKM. V was clipped by 7 bases and J by 0 bases, with 10 bases between them. This CDR3 is CASKRGGSGNTIYF. In DNA form, the CDR3 reads TGTGCCAGCAAACGGGGGGGCTCTGGAAACACCATATATTTT.